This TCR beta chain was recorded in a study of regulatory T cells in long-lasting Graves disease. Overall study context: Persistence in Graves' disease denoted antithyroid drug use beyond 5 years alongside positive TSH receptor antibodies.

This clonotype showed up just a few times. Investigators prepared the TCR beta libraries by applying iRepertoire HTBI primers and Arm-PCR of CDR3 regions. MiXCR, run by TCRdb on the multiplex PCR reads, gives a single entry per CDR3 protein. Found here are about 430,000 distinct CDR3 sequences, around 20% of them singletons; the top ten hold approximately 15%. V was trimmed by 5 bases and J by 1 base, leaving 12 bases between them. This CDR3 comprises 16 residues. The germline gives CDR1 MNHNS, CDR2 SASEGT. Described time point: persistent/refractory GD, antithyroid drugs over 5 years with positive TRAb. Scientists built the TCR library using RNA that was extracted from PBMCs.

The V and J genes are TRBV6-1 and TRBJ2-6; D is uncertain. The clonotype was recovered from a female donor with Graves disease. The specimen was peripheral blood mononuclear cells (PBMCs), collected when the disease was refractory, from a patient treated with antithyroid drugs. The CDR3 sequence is CASSQSARSGANVLTF. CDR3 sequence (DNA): TGTGCCAGCAGTCAATCTGCCCGGTCTGGGGCCAACGTCCTGACTTTC.